Presented here are 2 T cell receptor beta chains from one specimen sequenced in a study of T cells in Graves' hyperthyroidism and ophthalmopathy (dated by TCRdb to the late 2010s). Library creation used multiplex PCR. Sequencer: Illumina HiSeq 2000. Amplification of TCR beta CDR3 regions was carried out from RNA transcripts. A first-round RT-PCR of the TCR CDR3 used the HTBI primer set with the Qiagen OneStep RT-PCR kit. The raw public data were reprocessed by TCRdb itself: fastp quality trimming at Q25, MiXCR clonotype calling, in-frame beta chains only. Under each unique CDR3 protein, matching rows form one entry showing the most common genes and DNA. The sample table lists 200,000 to 250,000 distinct CDR3 sequences, roughly 15% of them with a count of one. About 29% of the sample belongs to the ten largest clones. Material for sequencing was blood. These receptors were obtained from a woman younger than 30 with Graves' ophthalmopathy.

This clonotype was seen ten or more times. This sequence joins TRBV10-3 and TRBJ1-1; D is ambiguous. V lost 10 bases to trimming and J lost 5 bases, with 14 bases between them. In germline, CDR1 is ENHRY, CDR2 SYGVKD. This CDR3 is built from 12 residues. The CDR3: CATADIGTEAFF. The CDR3 bases are TGTGCCACCGCCGATATAGGGACTGAAGCTTTCTTT.

The count of this clonotype is one. V gene TRBV28 combines with J gene TRBJ1-5; the match to TRBD1 covers 10 bases. CDR3 length: 15 residues. From germline, CDR1 is MDHEN and CDR2 SYDVKM. After removal of 6 bases from V and 5 bases from J, the junction contained 7 bases not matched to a gene. CDR3: CASSDPGTGDQPQHF. CDR3 nucleotide sequence: TGTGCCAGCAGCGACCCCGGGACAGGGGATCAGCCCCAGCATTTT.